This section outlines one T cell receptor (beta chain) sequence together with its context. This may arise from a read error, as a much more abundant clone is one base away. The conserved phenylalanine or tryptophan normally closing the CDR3 is absent here, so this likely arose from a read error. Germline CDR1 and CDR2: SGHRS and YFSETQ. The V and J ends lost 3 bases and 2 bases, in that order; junction bases with no gene match: 1. The CDR3 has 14 residues. It was with a sample-barcoded 5' primer and a J-beta primer mix that a second PCR of roughly 6 to 11 cycles was run. Every sample produced at least 2.5 million CDR3-containing paired-end reads. TCRdb passed the 5' RACE reads through MiXCR, listing each CDR3 protein once. The data show hundreds of thousands of distinct CDR3 sequences, approximately 30% seen once. The sample belongs to a study of blood T cells in healthy people across ages. Turning to the study itself: Template switching picked up about one barcoded beta molecule for each two T cells.

The clonotype comes from an elderly woman in good health. The specimen was blood. The chain combines TRBV5-1 with TRBJ2-3, with TRBD1 matching over 9 bases. The chain's CDR3 is CASSWTGDTDTQYL. CDR3 nucleotides: TGCGCCAGCAGCTGGACAGGGGACACAGATACGCAGTATTTG.